This record concerns one T cell receptor beta chain sequence. Its specificity is unknown. This sample is part of a study of T cell responses to AZD1222 COVID-19 vaccine. Across the whole study: Recipients boosted at about 4 weeks or about 12 weeks are pooled.

Method: immunoSEQ multiplex PCR; TCRdb's copy keeps in-frame clones and lacks some. The sample shows about 140,000 clones, about 89% of them seen only once. Whole-study findings and limits: Baseline seropositives among AZD1222 recipients totaled only 5 to 7. Reports say nearly half of spike-specific TCRs go after unmutated variant regions. Possibly, clonal diversity was underestimated; donors were largely white British and included more females.

This CDR3 is 16 amino acids long. J gave up 5 bases and V 4 bases, and 9 bases lay outside the gene matches. Per the germline V gene, CDR1 is SGHAT and CDR2 is FQNNGV. This sequence originates from an adult in good health. Specimen: peripheral blood, collected on day 0 of AZD1222 vaccination. This chain connects TRBV11-2 to TRBJ2-5; TRBD2 aligns across 11 bases. CDR3 amino acids: CASSSIAGGSYETQYF. In DNA form, the CDR3 reads TGTGCCAGCAGCTCGATAGCGGGAGGGTCCTATGAGACCCAGTACTTC.